The 8 T cell receptor beta chains below were found in one sample sequenced in a study of CD8 T cells in Susac syndrome. RNA, at about 0.45 to 1 ug, was reverse transcribed with random hexamers. TCRdb reprocessed the immunoSEQ multiplex PCR reads with MiXCR, giving one entry per CDR3 protein. The sample yields under 200,000 distinct CDR3 sequences, 90% to 95% seen once. Sequencing was performed on CD4+ T cells from PBMCs. The receptors stem from a human donor with Susac syndrome.

V gene TRBV24-1 combines with J gene TRBJ2-7, with D perhaps TRBD2 (6 bases). The V gene's germline CDR1 is KGHDR and CDR2 SFDVKD. The CDR3 has 16 residues. Trimming shortened V by 4 bases and J by 2 bases, and 17 bases separated the two germline ends. CDR3 in amino acids: CATSERLARLTYEQYF. The CDR3 DNA reads TGTGCCACCAGTGAAAGGCTAGCGCGGCTTACCTACGAGCAGTACTTC.

This chain connects TRBV9 to TRBJ1-4, with 8 bases lining up with TRBD1. This CDR3 has 15 residues. Germline loops: CDR1 SGDLS, CDR2 YYNGEE. J was trimmed by 5 bases and V by 1 base; bases with no gene match: 4. CDR3 DNA sequence: TGTGCCAGCAGCGTACCGGGACAGGTGAATGAAAAACTGTTTTTT. Protein: CASSVPGQVNEKLFF.

This sequence joins TRBV27 and TRBJ1-2; D may be TRBD1 (5 bases). The CDR3 runs 15 residues. Trimming removed 4 bases at V and 7 bases at J, with 19 bases between. The germline V gene has CDR1 MNHEY and CDR2 SMNVEV (reference sequence). CDR3 amino acids: CASSSVPGPAVGYTF. CDR3 bases: TGTGCCAGCAGTTCCGTTCCGGGGCCCGCGGTTGGCTACACCTTC.

The CDR3 bases are TGTGCCATCAGTGAGGGACTAGCGGCCTACGAGCAGTACTTC. Translation gives CAISEGLAAYEQYF. The rearrangement uses TRBV10-3 and TRBJ2-7, with 10 bases fitting TRBD2. Looked up from germline, CDR1 is ENHRY and CDR2 is SYGVKD. The trim removed 2 bases at V and 2 bases at J, leaving 0 bases unmatched. CDR3 length: 14 residues.

The chain is built from TRBV4-3 and TRBJ2-4; the D gene could be TRBD1 or TRBD2 (5 bases each). Germline V gives CDR1 LGHNA, CDR2 YSLEER. This CDR3 has 17 amino acids. Trimming removed 0 bases at V and 1 base at J, with 13 bases between. The CDR3 loop reads CASSQDYEGTAKNIQYF. Written as DNA, the CDR3 is TGCGCCAGCAGCCAAGATTACGAGGGGACGGCCAAAAACATTCAGTACTTC.

The J gene is TRBJ2-1, the V gene TRBV21-1; the table's D call, TRBD1, has no DNA check behind it. TRBV21-1 is a documented pseudogene. The CDR3 covers 14 residues. CDR3 residues: CASSKEDRRNEQFF. The CDR3 DNA reads TGTGCCAGCAGCAAAGAAGACAGAAGAAATGAGCAGTTCTTC.

The chain couples TRBV7-3 to TRBJ2-1; 13 bases align to TRBD2. CDR1 and CDR2 from the germline V gene are SGHTA and FQGTGA. V dropped 5 bases and J dropped 3; count of bases not matched to a gene: 1. This CDR3 contains 15 residues. This CDR3 is CASSRLAGGYNEQFF. CDR3 in DNA: TGTGCCAGCAGCCGACTAGCGGGGGGCTACAATGAGCAGTTCTTC.

V and J are TRBV5-1 and TRBJ1-2, with a weak D call TRBD1 (5 bases). The germline CDR1 and CDR2 sequences are SGHRS and YFSETQ. V was shortened by 8 bases and J by 7 bases, with 21 bases between the two germline ends. This CDR3 spans 14 amino acids. DNA of the CDR3: TGCGCCAGTTCCGGGGGGGACCAGGTCGGTGGCTACACCTTC. Translation: CASSGGDQVGGYTF.